The 12 T cell receptor beta chains in this list originate from one sample, sequenced in a study of blood T cells in healthy people across ages. A second PCR of about 6 to 11 cycles used a sample-barcoded 5' primer and a J-beta primer mix. TCRdb re-called the 5' RACE reads with MiXCR, one entry per CDR3 protein. The sample shows 700,000 or so distinct CDR3 sequences, 20% to 25% of them seen only once. Sequencing was done on a sample of blood. These receptor sequences come from a man between 65 and 85 years old in good health.

This clonotype was found a few times. The chain uses TRBV5-1 and TRBJ2-3; 8 bases fit TRBD2. V gave up 4 bases and J gave up 4 bases; unmatched junction bases: 5. CDR1 is SGHRS and CDR2 is YFSETQ in the germline V gene. The CDR3 runs to 14 residues. The CDR3: CASSLQTSADTQYF. CDR3 in DNA: TGCGCCAGCAGCCTCCAGACTAGCGCAGATACGCAGTATTTT. Filled out from reference TRBV5-1 and TRBJ2-3, the complete variable domain reads KAGVTQTPRYLIKTRGQQVTLSCSPISGHRSVSWYQQTPGQGLQFLFEYFSETQRNKGNFPGRFSGRQFSNSRSEMNVSTLELGDSALYLCASSLQTSADTQYFGPGTRLTVL.

The gene calls are TRBV9 and TRBJ2-5; 8 bases map to TRBD2. The end of the DNA aligns better with TRBJ2-7, so the J call may be wrong. Germline V CDR1 and CDR2: SGDLS, YYNGEE. The CDR3 spans 18 residues. CDR3 protein: CASSVLAGNCYYRYEQYF. The CDR3 DNA reads as TGTGCCAGCAGCGTCTTAGCGGGGAACTGCTACTACCGCTACGAGCAGTACTTC.

This clonotype was found a few times. The rearrangement uses TRBV29-1 and TRBJ1-4; tentatively, D is TRBD1 (5 bases). The CDR3 loop spans 15 amino acids. The germline V gene encodes CDR1 SQVTM and CDR2 ANQGSEA. Trimming shortened V by 0 bases and J by 8 bases, and 16 bases separated the two germline ends. CDR3 region: CSVEDYRQGAEKLFF. The CDR3 region has the DNA TGCAGCGTTGAAGATTACCGCCAGGGAGCCGAAAAACTGTTTTTT.

This clonotype was found a few times. The chain joins TRBV7-9 to TRBJ1-1; the D gene is possibly TRBD1 (5 bases). The CDR3 contains 13 residues. The V end was cut by 0 bases, the J end by 8 bases, with 10 bases between. Germline values: CDR1 SEHNR, CDR2 FQNEAQ (reference sequence). CDR3 nucleotides: TGTGCCAGCAGCTTAGCAGGGGCGGTCGAAGCTTTCTTT. It yields the protein CASSLAGAVEAFF.

V is TRBV20-1 and J is TRBJ2-7; perhaps TRBD2 as D (5 bases). V was pared by 5 bases and J by 5 bases, with 19 bases between. The length of the CDR3 is 14 residues. The germline V gene encodes CDR1 DFQATT and CDR2 SNEGSKA (reference sequence). CDR3 region: CSAEGYGKMDEQYF. For the CDR3, the DNA is TGCAGTGCTGAAGGGTACGGGAAGATGGACGAGCAGTACTTC.

V usage is TRBV3-1 and J usage is TRBJ2-5; D is possibly TRBD1 (7 bases). The V gene's germline CDR1 is LGHDT and CDR2 YNNKEL (reference sequence). The CDR3 runs 13 residues. Trimming took off 6 bases at V and 9 bases at J, with 17 bases between the two ends. This chain's CDR3 is CASSLVQGDSQYF. In DNA, the CDR3 is TGTGCCAGCAGTCTCGTCCAGGGGGACTCCCAGTACTTC.

CDR3 amino acids: CSAGSALAGLAKNIQYF. Written as DNA, the CDR3 is TGCAGTGCTGGATCGGCACTAGCGGGTCTAGCCAAAAACATTCAGTACTTC. V and J are TRBV20-1 and TRBJ2-4; 9 nucleotides match TRBD2. The trim removed 5 bases at V and 0 bases at J, leaving 11 bases unmatched. CDR3 length: 17 residues. Germline assignment: CDR1 DFQATT and CDR2 SNEGSKA (reference sequence).

This clonotype was counted only a few times. The chain links TRBV5-1 to TRBJ1-2; 10 nucleotides agree with TRBD1. CDR1 and CDR2 (germline): SGHRS, YFSETQ. J gave up 8 bases and V 4 bases, and 8 bases lay outside the gene matches. This CDR3 is 14 amino acids long. CDR3 protein: CASSPRQGAQGYTF. For the CDR3, the DNA is TGCGCCAGCAGCCCTCGACAGGGGGCGCAAGGCTACACCTTC.

This clonotype appeared once. V is TRBV19 and J is TRBJ2-3; TRBD1 is a possible D gene (5 bases). The CDR3 contains 14 residues. Per germline, CDR1 LNHDA and CDR2 SQIVND (reference sequence). Trimming shortened V by 1 base and J by 1 base, and 6 bases separated the two germline ends. The CDR3: CASSIGQRTDTQYF. The CDR3 coding sequence is TGTGCCAGTAGTATAGGACAGCGCACAGATACGCAGTATTTT.

The chain employs TRBV29-1 and TRBJ2-1, with 10 nucleotides matching TRBD2. V gave up 6 bases and J gave up 5 bases; unmatched junction bases: 4. This CDR3 spans 13 amino acids. Looked up from germline, CDR1 is SQVTM and CDR2 is ANQGSEA. The CDR3 here is CSVGTSDHNEQFF. For the CDR3, the DNA is TGCAGCGTAGGGACTAGCGACCACAATGAGCAGTTCTTC.

The sample holds a few counts of this clonotype. The V and J genes are TRBV6-5 and TRBJ2-5, with D possibly being TRBD1 or TRBD2 (5 bases each). The DNA end is more similar to TRBJ2-7, so the J call may be wrong. Germline V CDR1 and CDR2: MNHEY, SVGAGI. This CDR3 has 16 amino acids. The CDR3 here is CASTFLWDGISYEQYF. DNA of the CDR3: TGTGCCAGCACGTTTTTATGGGACGGAATCTCCTACGAGCAGTACTTC.

The V call is TRBV4-1, the J call TRBJ2-7; 9 bases map to TRBD1. CDR1 is MGHRA and CDR2 is YSYEKL in the germline V gene. The V segment lost 1 base and the J segment 6 bases; nucleotides outside the gene matches: 7. The CDR3 has 15 residues. In DNA, the CDR3 is TGCGCCAGCAGCCAAGGCGGGACAGGGCGGGTCGAGCAGTACTTC. Its protein is CASSQGGTGRVEQYF.